Listed below are T cell receptor beta chains from one sample, sequenced in a study of cytomegalovirus exposure and HLA in healthy donors. TCRdb keeps only in-frame clones here, not all; method: immunoSEQ multiplex PCR. The sample records some 170,000 clones, 75% being singletons. Sequenced sample: PBMCs. These receptors were collected from a woman between 45 and 60 years old in good health and CMV-seropositive. Both conserved end residues are part of each CDR3. The D gene is left open where the match is weak. Where a row states a size, it is once, few, many or the class of an expanded clone; other rows omit it.

V gene: TRBV5-4
D gene: NA
clone size: NA
J gene: TRBJ2-1
CDR3 protein: CASSLVEDNEQFF
CDR3 DNA: TGTGCCAGCAGCTTGGTAGAGGACAATGAGCAGTTCTTC

V gene: TRBV6-1
D gene: TRBD1
clone size: NA
J gene: TRBJ1-1
CDR3 protein: CASSSRDRNTEAFF
CDR3 DNA: TGTGCCAGCAGTTCCCGGGACAGGAACACTGAAGCTTTCTTT

V gene: TRBV29-1
D gene: NA
clone size: NA
J gene: TRBJ2-5
CDR3 protein: CSVDTSSETQYF
CDR3 DNA: TGCAGCGTCGATACTAGTTCGGAGACCCAGTACTTC

V gene: TRBV29-1
D gene: NA
clone size: NA
J gene: TRBJ2-2
CDR3 protein: CSVEGATGELFF
CDR3 DNA: TGCAGCGTTGAAGGCGCCACCGGGGAGCTGTTTTTT

V gene: TRBV11-2
D gene: NA
clone size: few
J gene: TRBJ2-1
CDR3 protein: CATTKGGGFRNEQFF
CDR3 DNA: TGTGCCACTACCAAAGGGGGGGGTTTTCGAAATGAGCAGTTCTTC

V gene: TRBV4-1
D gene: NA
clone size: NA
J gene: TRBJ1-6
CDR3 protein: CASSQRVGRSDSPLHF
CDR3 DNA: TGCGCCAGCAGCCAAAGGGTAGGGAGGTCAGATTCACCCCTCCACTTT

V gene: TRBV6-1
D gene: NA
clone size: NA
J gene: TRBJ1-1
CDR3 protein: CASSELWTMNTEAFF
CDR3 DNA: TGTGCCAGCAGTGAACTCTGGACTATGAACACTGAAGCTTTCTTT

V gene: TRBV30
D gene: NA
clone size: NA
J gene: TRBJ1-2
CDR3 protein: CAWLADNYGYTF
CDR3 DNA: TGTGCCTGGTTAGCCGATAACTATGGCTACACCTTC

V gene: TRBV12-5
D gene: TRBD2
clone size: NA
J gene: TRBJ2-1
CDR3 protein: CASGLELTSGGYNEQFF
CDR3 DNA: TGTGCTAGTGGTTTGGAGCTAACTAGCGGGGGCTACAATGAGCAGTTCTTC

V gene: TRBV19
D gene: NA
clone size: NA
J gene: TRBJ1-2
CDR3 protein: CASSRAGVYGYTF
CDR3 DNA: TGTGCCAGTAGTCGCGCAGGGGTCTATGGCTACACCTTC

V gene: TRBV12-1
D gene: NA
clone size: NA
J gene: TRBJ2-7
CDR3 protein: CASNKKYF
CDR3 DNA: TGTGCCAGCAACAAAAAGTACTTC

V gene: TRBV7-3
D gene: TRBD1
clone size: NA
J gene: TRBJ1-2
CDR3 protein: CASSLSPGTGMYTF
CDR3 DNA: TGTGCCAGCAGCTTAAGTCCCGGGACAGGGATGTACACCTTC

V gene: TRBV25-1
D gene: NA
clone size: few
J gene: TRBJ2-3
CDR3 protein: CASSDPRGLKSDTQYF
CDR3 DNA: TGTGCCAGCAGTGACCCCAGAGGACTAAAGTCAGATACGCAGTATTTT

V gene: TRBV6-5
D gene: TRBD1
clone size: once
J gene: TRBJ1-4
CDR3 protein: CASSYGTGSTNEKLFF
CDR3 DNA: TGTGCCAGCAGTTATGGGACAGGATCAACTAATGAAAAACTGTTTTTT

V gene: TRBV11-2
D gene: NA
clone size: NA
J gene: TRBJ1-6
CDR3 protein: CASSLTGLKNSPLHF
CDR3 DNA: TGTGCCAGCAGCTTAACAGGTCTGAAGAATTCACCCCTCCACTTT

V gene: TRBV6-6
D gene: NA
clone size: NA
J gene: TRBJ2-7
CDR3 protein: CASSYAGLYEQYF
CDR3 DNA: TGTGCCAGCAGTTACGCGGGACTCTACGAGCAGTACTTC

V gene: TRBV7-9
D gene: TRBD2
clone size: NA
J gene: TRBJ2-5
CDR3 protein: CASSPPASGGARETQYF
CDR3 DNA: TGTGCCAGCAGCCCCCCCGCTAGCGGGGGGGCCAGAGAGACCCAGTACTTC

V gene: TRBV5-4
D gene: NA
clone size: few
J gene: TRBJ1-2
CDR3 protein: CASRNAGRSYGYTF
CDR3 DNA: TGTGCCAGCAGAAACGCCGGGAGGTCCTATGGCTACACCTTC

V gene: TRBV27
D gene: NA
clone size: NA
J gene: TRBJ2-5
CDR3 protein: CASSPGPGLGEETQYF
CDR3 DNA: TGTGCCAGCAGTCCAGGACCCGGACTCGGGGAGGAGACCCAGTACTTC

V gene: TRBV6-5
D gene: TRBD1
clone size: NA
J gene: TRBJ2-3
CDR3 protein: CASSSRDRGGTQYF
CDR3 DNA: TGTGCCAGCAGTTCCCGGGACAGGGGTGGTACGCAGTATTTT

V gene: TRBV18
D gene: NA
clone size: NA
J gene: TRBJ2-6
CDR3 protein: CASSPLYSGANVLTF
CDR3 DNA: TGTGCCAGCTCACCTCTTTACTCTGGGGCCAACGTTCTGACTTTC

V gene: TRBV11-1
D gene: NA
clone size: NA
J gene: TRBJ1-3
CDR3 protein: CASSFDGISGNTIYF
CDR3 DNA: TGTGCCAGCAGCTTCGACGGGATCTCTGGAAACACCATATATTTT

V gene: TRBV10-3
D gene: TRBD1
clone size: NA
J gene: TRBJ1-1
CDR3 protein: CAIAGTANTEAFF
CDR3 DNA: TGTGCCATCGCGGGGACAGCGAACACTGAAGCTTTCTTT

V gene: TRBV9
D gene: NA
clone size: NA
J gene: TRBJ1-2
CDR3 protein: CASSPDINYGYTF
CDR3 DNA: TGTGCCAGCAGCCCGGACATAAACTATGGCTACACCTTC

V gene: TRBV29-1
D gene: NA
clone size: NA
J gene: TRBJ2-7
CDR3 protein: CSVTGGYEQYF
CDR3 DNA: TGCAGCGTTACCGGGGGCTACGAGCAGTACTTC

V gene: TRBV12-5
D gene: TRBD1
clone size: NA
J gene: TRBJ1-3
CDR3 protein: CASGLGGTGHTIYF
CDR3 DNA: TGTGCTAGTGGTTTGGGGGGGACAGGGCACACCATATATTTT

V gene: TRBV5-1
D gene: TRBD1
clone size: NA
J gene: TRBJ1-1
CDR3 protein: CASSLGTGGSGTEAFF
CDR3 DNA: TGCGCCAGCAGCTTAGGGACAGGGGGATCGGGCACTGAAGCTTTCTTT

V gene: TRBV7-6
D gene: TRBD1
clone size: NA
J gene: TRBJ2-5
CDR3 protein: CASSSEDRGHETQYF
CDR3 DNA: TGTGCCAGCAGCTCAGAGGACAGGGGGCATGAGACCCAGTACTTC

V gene: TRBV15
D gene: TRBD2
clone size: NA
J gene: TRBJ2-1
CDR3 protein: CATSRLAGGHNEQFF
CDR3 DNA: TGTGCCACCAGTCGATTAGCGGGGGGTCACAATGAGCAGTTCTTC

V gene: TRBV7-9
D gene: TRBD2
clone size: NA
J gene: TRBJ2-3
CDR3 protein: CASSLGTSGGTDTQYF
CDR3 DNA: TGTGCCAGCAGCTTAGGGACTAGCGGGGGAACAGATACGCAGTATTTT

V gene: TRBV27
D gene: TRBD1
clone size: NA
J gene: TRBJ1-2
CDR3 protein: CASSFNDRVSGYTF
CDR3 DNA: TGTGCCAGCAGCTTCAACGACAGGGTTTCTGGCTACACCTTC

V gene: TRBV2
D gene: TRBD2
clone size: few
J gene: TRBJ2-5
CDR3 protein: CASESGGPHKKTQYF
CDR3 DNA: TGTGCCAGCGAAAGCGGGGGCCCCCATAAAAAGACCCAGTACTTC

V gene: TRBV9
D gene: TRBD1
clone size: NA
J gene: TRBJ1-2
CDR3 protein: CASRGGSGQSNYGYTF
CDR3 DNA: TGTGCCAGCAGAGGAGGATCGGGACAGTCTAACTATGGCTACACCTTC

V gene: TRBV5-4
D gene: TRBD2
clone size: NA
J gene: TRBJ2-2
CDR3 protein: CASSWLAGAGELFF
CDR3 DNA: TGTGCCAGCAGCTGGTTAGCGGGGGCCGGGGAGCTGTTTTTT

V gene: TRBV5-1
D gene: TRBD1
clone size: few
J gene: TRBJ2-3
CDR3 protein: CASSPGTASTDTQYF
CDR3 DNA: TGCGCCAGCAGCCCCGGGACAGCTAGCACAGATACGCAGTATTTT

V gene: TRBV2
D gene: TRBD2
clone size: NA
J gene: TRBJ2-1
CDR3 protein: CAIPKWGGVYNEQFF
CDR3 DNA: TGTGCCATCCCCAAGTGGGGGGGAGTCTACAATGAGCAGTTCTTC

V gene: TRBV7-9
D gene: TRBD1
clone size: NA
J gene: TRBJ1-1
CDR3 protein: CASSLDAGGTEAFF
CDR3 DNA: TGTGCCAGCAGCTTAGATGCAGGGGGCACTGAAGCTTTCTTT

V gene: TRBV18
D gene: TRBD1
clone size: NA
J gene: TRBJ1-5
CDR3 protein: CASSPSQGADQPQHF
CDR3 DNA: TGTGCCAGCTCACCTTCACAGGGGGCTGATCAGCCCCAGCATTTT

V gene: TRBV4-1
D gene: TRBD1
clone size: NA
J gene: TRBJ1-1
CDR3 protein: CASSRGQVTNTEAFF
CDR3 DNA: TGCGCCAGCAGCCGAGGACAGGTAACGAACACTGAAGCTTTCTTT

V gene: TRBV12-5
D gene: NA
clone size: NA
J gene: TRBJ1-6
CDR3 protein: CASGFYRDPGSLHF
CDR3 DNA: TGTGCTAGTGGTTTCTACAGGGACCCAGGTTCCCTCCACTTT

V gene: TRBV7-3
D gene: NA
clone size: NA
J gene: TRBJ2-1
CDR3 protein: CASSPEANNEQFF
CDR3 DNA: TGTGCCAGCAGCCCCGAGGCTAACAATGAGCAGTTCTTC

V gene: TRBV6-1
D gene: NA
clone size: NA
J gene: TRBJ1-1
CDR3 protein: CASKPGILTEAFF
CDR3 DNA: TGTGCCAGCAAGCCAGGAATATTAACTGAAGCTTTCTTT

V gene: TRBV6-6
D gene: NA
clone size: NA
J gene: TRBJ1-1
CDR3 protein: CASSYGGESEAFF
CDR3 DNA: TGTGCCAGCAGTTACGGGGGGGAGAGTGAAGCTTTCTTT

V gene: TRBV6-5
D gene: NA
clone size: NA
J gene: TRBJ1-5
CDR3 protein: CASSTYREGQPQHF
CDR3 DNA: TGTGCCAGCAGTACTTACAGGGAAGGTCAGCCCCAGCATTTT